This T cell receptor (beta chain) was sequenced in a study of OX40 agonist ivuxolimab in advanced cancers. Study summary: Each patient was given ivuxolimab into a vein every 2 weeks, at 0.01 to 10 mg/kg. Study conclusions and caveats: Averaged across samples, CD8+ T cells carried more expanded clones than CD4+ did.

To note about this clone: Its antigen is not identified.

Repertoires were generated with immunoSEQ multiplex PCR, while TCRdb's copy carries only in-frame clones and drops some. Here the sample spans 55,000 to 80,000 clones, roughly 84% being singletons. Germline CDR1 and CDR2: MNHEY and SMNVEV (reference sequence). With 8 bases removed from V and 6 bases from J, the gap between germline ends came to 22 bases. CDR3 length equals 16 residues. Systemic immunosuppression or autoimmune disease history was grounds to exclude patients. The material was CD4+ or CD8+ T cells sorted from blood, obtained in a trial of the OX40 agonist ivuxolimab. The TCR originated in an adult with an advanced solid tumor such as melanoma, head and neck, liver or kidney cancer. V gene TRBV27 combines with J gene TRBJ1-4; a possible D gene is TRBD1 (5 bases). The CDR3 DNA sequence: TGTGCCAGCGGACCGCTGCGGGGCCGGCAGGATGAAAAACTGTTTTTT. Translating gives CASGPLRGRQDEKLFF.